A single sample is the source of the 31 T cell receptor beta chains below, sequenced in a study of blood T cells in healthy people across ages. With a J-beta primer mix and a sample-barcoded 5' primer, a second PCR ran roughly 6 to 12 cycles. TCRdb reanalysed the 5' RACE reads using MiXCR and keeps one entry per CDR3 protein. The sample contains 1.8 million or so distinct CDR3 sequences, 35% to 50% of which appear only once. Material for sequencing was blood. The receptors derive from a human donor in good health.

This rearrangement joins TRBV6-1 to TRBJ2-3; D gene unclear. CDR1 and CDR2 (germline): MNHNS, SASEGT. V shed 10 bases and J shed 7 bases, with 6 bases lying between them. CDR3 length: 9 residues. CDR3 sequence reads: CATFNTQYF. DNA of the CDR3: TGTGCCACCTTTAATACGCAGTATTTT.

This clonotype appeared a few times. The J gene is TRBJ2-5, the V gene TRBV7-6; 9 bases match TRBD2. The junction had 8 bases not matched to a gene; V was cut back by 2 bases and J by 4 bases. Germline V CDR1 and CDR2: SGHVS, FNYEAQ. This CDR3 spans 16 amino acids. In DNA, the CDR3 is TGTGCCAGCAGCTTATATGGGCGGGGGGGCAGAGAGACCCAGTACTTC. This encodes CASSLYGRGGRETQYF.

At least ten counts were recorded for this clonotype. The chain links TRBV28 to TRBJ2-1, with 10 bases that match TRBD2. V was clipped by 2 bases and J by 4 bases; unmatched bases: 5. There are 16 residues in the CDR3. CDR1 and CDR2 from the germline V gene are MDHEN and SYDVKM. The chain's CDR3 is CASSLSSGGPYNEQFF. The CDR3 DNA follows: TGTGCCAGCAGTTTAAGTAGCGGGGGGCCATACAATGAGCAGTTCTTC.

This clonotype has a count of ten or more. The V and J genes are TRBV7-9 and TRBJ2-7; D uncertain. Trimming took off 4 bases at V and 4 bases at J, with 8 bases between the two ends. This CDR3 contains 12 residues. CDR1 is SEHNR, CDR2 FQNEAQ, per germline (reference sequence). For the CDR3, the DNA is TGTGCCAGCAGCTCGGATCTTTACGAGCAGTACTTC. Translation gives CASSSDLYEQYF.

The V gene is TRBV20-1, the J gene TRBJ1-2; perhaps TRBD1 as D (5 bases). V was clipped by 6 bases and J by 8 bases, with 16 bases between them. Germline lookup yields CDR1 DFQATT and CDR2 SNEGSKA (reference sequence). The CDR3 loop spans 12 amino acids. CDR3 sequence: CSAYPDMSGYTF. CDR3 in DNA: TGCAGTGCGTATCCGGACATGAGCGGCTACACCTTC.

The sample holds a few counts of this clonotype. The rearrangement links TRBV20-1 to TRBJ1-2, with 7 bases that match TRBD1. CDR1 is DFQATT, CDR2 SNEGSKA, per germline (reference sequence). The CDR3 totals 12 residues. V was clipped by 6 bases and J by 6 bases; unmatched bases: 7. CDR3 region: CSAPTGTDGYTF. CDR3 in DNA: TGCAGTGCGCCGACAGGGACGGATGGCTACACCTTC.

CDR3 loop: CASRVVNTEAFF. CDR3 bases: TGTGCCAGCCGGGTGGTGAACACTGAAGCTTTCTTT. The chain couples TRBV6-6 to TRBJ1-1; no clear D. Looked up from germline, CDR1 is MNHNY and CDR2 is SVGAGI (reference sequence). With 8 bases removed from V and 0 bases from J, the gap between germline ends came to 7 bases. The CDR3 runs to 12 residues.

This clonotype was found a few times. DNA for the CDR3: TGTGCCACCAGCAGAGATAAGTCAGGGGCCCACCAGCGGGGTTCCTACAATGAGCAGTTCTTC. It yields the protein CATSRDKSGAHQRGSYNEQFF. The chain couples TRBV15 to TRBJ2-1; TRBD2 might be the D (7 bases). This CDR3 comprises 21 residues. CDR1 LNHNV and CDR2 YYDKDF come from the germline V gene (reference sequence). Trimming took off 0 bases at V and 1 base at J, with 25 bases between the two ends.

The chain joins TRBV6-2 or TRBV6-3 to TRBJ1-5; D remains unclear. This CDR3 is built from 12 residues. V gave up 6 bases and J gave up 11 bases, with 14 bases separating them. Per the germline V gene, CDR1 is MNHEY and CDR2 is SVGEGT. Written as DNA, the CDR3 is TGTGCCAGCAGCCAGGATTATCGAGCCCAGCATTTT. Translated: CASSQDYRAQHF.

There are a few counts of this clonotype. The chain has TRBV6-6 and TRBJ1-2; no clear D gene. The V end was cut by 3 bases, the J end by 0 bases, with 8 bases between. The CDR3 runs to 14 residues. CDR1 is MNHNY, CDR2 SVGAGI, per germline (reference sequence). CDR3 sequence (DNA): TGTGCCAGCAGTTATGCTGGTACTAACTATGGCTACACCTTC. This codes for CASSYAGTNYGYTF.

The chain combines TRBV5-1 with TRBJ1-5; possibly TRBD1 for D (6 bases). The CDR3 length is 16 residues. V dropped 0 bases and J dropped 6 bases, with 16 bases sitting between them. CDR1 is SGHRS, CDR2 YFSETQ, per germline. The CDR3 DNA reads TGCGCCAGCAGCTTGGGAACGGCCGGGGGCGGTCAGCCCCAGCATTTT. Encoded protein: CASSLGTAGGGQPQHF.

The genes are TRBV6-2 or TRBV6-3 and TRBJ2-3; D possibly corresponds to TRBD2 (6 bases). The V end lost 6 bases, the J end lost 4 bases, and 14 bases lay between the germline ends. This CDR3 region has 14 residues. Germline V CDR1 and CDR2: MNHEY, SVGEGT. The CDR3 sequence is CASRDYLGADTQYF. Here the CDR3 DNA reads TGTGCCAGCAGGGACTACCTGGGGGCAGATACGCAGTATTTT.

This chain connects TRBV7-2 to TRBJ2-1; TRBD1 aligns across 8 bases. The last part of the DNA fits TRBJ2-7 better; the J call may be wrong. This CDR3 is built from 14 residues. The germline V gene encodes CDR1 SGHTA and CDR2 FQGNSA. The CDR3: CASSSMTGVNEQYF. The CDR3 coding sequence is TGTGCCAGCAGCTCGATGACAGGGGTGAATGAGCAGTACTTC.

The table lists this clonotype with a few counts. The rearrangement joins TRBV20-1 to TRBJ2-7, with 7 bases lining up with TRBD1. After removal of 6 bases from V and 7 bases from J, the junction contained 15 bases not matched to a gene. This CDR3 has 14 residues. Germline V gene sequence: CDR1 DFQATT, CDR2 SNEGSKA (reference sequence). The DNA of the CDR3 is TGCAGTGCCAAGCCCACCCGGACAGGCGGGGAGCAGTACTTC. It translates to CSAKPTRTGGEQYF.

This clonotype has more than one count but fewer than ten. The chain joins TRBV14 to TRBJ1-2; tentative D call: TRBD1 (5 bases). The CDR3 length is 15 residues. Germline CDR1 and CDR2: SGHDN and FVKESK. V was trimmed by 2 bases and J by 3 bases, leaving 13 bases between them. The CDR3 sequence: CASSQLTRGDYGYTF. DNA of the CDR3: TGTGCCAGCAGCCAATTGACACGAGGGGACTATGGCTACACCTTC.

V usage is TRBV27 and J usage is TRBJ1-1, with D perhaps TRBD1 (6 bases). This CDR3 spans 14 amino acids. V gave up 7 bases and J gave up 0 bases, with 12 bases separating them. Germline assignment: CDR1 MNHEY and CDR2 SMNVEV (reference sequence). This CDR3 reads CASTRTGLNTEAFF. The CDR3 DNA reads TGTGCCAGCACTCGAACAGGGTTGAACACTGAAGCTTTCTTT.

CDR3 region: CASSWVGTGLINYGYTF. CDR3 coding DNA: TGTGCCAGCAGTTGGGTGGGGACAGGCCTTATTAACTATGGCTACACCTTC. The J gene is TRBJ1-2, the V gene TRBV27, with 8 bases identical to TRBD1. This CDR3 contains 17 residues. Germline trimming cut 4 bases from V and 1 base from J; bases unmatched to any gene: 11. Germline-derived CDR1 and CDR2 are MNHEY and SMNVEV (reference sequence).

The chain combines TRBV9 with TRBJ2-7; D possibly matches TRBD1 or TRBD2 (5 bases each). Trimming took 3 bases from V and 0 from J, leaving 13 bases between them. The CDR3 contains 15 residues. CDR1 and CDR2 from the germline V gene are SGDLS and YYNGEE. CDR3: CASSAGTYPSYEQYF. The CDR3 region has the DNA TGTGCCAGCAGCGCCGGGACCTACCCCTCCTACGAGCAGTACTTC. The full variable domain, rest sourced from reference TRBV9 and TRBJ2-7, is DSGVTQTPKHLITATGQRVTLRCSPRSGDLSVYWYQQSLDQGLQFLIQYYNGEERAKGNILERFSAQQFPDLHSELNLSSLELGDSALYFCASSAGTYPSYEQYFGPGTRLTVT.

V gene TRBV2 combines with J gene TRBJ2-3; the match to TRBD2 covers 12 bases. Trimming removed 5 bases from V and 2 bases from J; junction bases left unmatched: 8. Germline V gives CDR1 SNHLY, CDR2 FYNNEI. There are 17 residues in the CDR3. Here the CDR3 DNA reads TGTGCCAGCAGTCGACCGACTAGCGGGGGCACCACAGATACGCAGTATTTT. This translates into CASSRPTSGGTTDTQYF.

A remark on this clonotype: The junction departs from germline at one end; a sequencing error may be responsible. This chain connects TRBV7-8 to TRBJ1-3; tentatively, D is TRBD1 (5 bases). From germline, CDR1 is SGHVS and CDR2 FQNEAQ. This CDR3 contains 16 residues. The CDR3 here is CASSLGGPGPGDTIYF. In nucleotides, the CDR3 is TGTGCCAGCAGCTTAGGTGGGCCGGGGCCTGGAGACACCATATATTTT.

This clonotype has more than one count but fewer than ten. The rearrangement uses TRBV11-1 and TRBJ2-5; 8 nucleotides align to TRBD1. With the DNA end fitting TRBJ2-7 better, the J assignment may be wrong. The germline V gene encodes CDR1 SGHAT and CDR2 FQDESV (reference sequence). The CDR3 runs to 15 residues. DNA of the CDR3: TGTGCCAGCAGCTTAAATGCAGGGGGCGAGGACGAGCAGTACTTC. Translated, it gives CASSLNAGGEDEQYF.

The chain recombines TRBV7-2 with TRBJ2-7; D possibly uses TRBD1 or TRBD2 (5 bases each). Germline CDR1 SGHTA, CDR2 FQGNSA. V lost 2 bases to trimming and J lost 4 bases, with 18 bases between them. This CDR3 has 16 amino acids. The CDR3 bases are TGTGCCAGCAGCTTATCCCCGGGACGAGGGAAATACGAGCAGTACTTC. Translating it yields CASSLSPGRGKYEQYF.

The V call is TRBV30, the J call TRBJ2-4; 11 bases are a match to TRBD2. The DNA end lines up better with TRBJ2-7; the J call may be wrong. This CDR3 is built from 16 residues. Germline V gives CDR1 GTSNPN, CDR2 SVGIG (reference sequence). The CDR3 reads CAWTATPGLAVYEQYF. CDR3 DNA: TGTGCCTGGACCGCGACCCCGGGACTAGCGGTCTACGAGCAGTACTTC.

CDR3 sequence: CASSVSGRGPYGYTF. The CDR3 nucleotides are TGTGCCAGCAGCGTCTCTGGCCGAGGCCCGTATGGCTACACCTTC. The chain recombines TRBV9 with TRBJ1-2; D remains unclear. The V gene lost 2 bases and the J gene lost 5 bases, with 16 bases spanning the gap. This CDR3 comprises 15 residues. Germline V gene lookup returns CDR1 SGDLS and CDR2 YYNGEE.

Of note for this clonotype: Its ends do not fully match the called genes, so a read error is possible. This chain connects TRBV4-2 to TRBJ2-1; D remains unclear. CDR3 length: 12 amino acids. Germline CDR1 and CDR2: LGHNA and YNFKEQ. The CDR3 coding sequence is TGTACCAGCAGCCAACCTCATAATGAGCAGTTCTTC. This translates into CTSSQPHNEQFF.

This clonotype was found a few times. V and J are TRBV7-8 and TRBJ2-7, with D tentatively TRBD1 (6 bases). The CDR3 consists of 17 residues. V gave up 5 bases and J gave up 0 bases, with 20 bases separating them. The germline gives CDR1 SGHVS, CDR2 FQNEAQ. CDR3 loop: CASSVNNKRTASYEQYF. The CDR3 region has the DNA TGTGCCAGCAGCGTGAATAATAAAAGGACAGCCTCCTACGAGCAGTACTTC.

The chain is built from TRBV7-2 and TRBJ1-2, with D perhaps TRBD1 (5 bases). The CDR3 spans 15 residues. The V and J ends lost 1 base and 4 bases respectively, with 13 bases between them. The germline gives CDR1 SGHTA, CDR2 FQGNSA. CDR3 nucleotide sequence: TGTGCCAGCAGCTTAGATGCGCGGGGGACCTATGGCTACACCTTC. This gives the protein CASSLDARGTYGYTF.

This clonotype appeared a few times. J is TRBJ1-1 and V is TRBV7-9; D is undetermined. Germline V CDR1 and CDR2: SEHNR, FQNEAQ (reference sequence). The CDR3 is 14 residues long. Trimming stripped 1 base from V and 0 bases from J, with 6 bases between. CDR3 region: CASSLEALNTEAFF. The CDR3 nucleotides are TGTGCCAGCAGCTTAGAAGCGCTGAACACTGAAGCTTTCTTT.

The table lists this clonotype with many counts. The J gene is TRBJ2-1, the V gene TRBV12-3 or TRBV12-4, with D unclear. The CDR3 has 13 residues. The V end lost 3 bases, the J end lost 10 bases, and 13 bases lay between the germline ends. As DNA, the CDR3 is TGTGCCAGCAGTTTGACGCCAAGGTCAGAGCAGTTCTTC. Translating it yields CASSLTPRSEQFF.

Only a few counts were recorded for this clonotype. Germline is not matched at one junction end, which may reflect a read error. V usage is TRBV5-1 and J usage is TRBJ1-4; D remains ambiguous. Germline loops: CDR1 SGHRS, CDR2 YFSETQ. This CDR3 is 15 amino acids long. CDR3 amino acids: CASSLDSATNEKLFF. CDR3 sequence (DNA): TGTGCCAGCAGCCTCGACTCGGCGACTAATGAAAAACTGTTTTTT.

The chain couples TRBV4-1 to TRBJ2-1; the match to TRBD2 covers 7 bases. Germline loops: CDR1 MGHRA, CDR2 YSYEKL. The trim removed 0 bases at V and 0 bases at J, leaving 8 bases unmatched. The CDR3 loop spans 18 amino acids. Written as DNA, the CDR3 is TGCGCCAGCAGCCAAGATCCTTCGGGGGGTAGCTCCTACAATGAGCAGTTCTTC. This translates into CASSQDPSGGSSYNEQFF.